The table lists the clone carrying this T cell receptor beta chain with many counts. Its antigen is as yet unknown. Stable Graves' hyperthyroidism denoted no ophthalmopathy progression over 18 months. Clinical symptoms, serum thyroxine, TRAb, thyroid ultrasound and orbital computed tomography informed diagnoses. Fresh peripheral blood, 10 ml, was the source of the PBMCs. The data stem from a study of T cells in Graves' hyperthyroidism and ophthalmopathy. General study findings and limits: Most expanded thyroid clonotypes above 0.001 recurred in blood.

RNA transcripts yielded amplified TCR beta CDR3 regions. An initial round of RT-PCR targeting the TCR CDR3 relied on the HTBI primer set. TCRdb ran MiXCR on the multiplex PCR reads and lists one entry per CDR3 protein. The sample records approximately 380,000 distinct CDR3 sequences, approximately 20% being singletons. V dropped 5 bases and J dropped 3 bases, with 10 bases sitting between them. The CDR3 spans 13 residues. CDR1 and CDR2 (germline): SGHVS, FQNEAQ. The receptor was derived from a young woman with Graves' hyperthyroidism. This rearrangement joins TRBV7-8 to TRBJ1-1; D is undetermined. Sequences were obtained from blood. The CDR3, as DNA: TGTGCCAGCAGCGTAATAAGGGACACTGAAGCTTTCTTT. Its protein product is CASSVIRDTEAFF.